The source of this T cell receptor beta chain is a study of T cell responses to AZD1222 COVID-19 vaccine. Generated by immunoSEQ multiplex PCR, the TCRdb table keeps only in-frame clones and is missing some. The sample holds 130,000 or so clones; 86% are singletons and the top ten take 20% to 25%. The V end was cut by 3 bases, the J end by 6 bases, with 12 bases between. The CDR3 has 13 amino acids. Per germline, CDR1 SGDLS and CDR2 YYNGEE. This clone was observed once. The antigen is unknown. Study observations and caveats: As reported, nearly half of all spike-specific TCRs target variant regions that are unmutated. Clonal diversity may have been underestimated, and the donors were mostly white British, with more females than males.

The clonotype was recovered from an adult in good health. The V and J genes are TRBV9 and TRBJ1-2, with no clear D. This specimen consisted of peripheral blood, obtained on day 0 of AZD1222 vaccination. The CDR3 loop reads CASSAQVDNGYTF. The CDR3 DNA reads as TGTGCCAGCAGCGCCCAGGTCGACAATGGCTACACCTTC.